This entry features one T cell receptor (beta chain) sequence. Its target is unknown. This sample is part of a study of cytomegalovirus exposure and HLA in healthy donors. Both 60 Vbeta primers and 13 Jbeta primers went into the PCR. Produced via immunoSEQ multiplex PCR; TCRdb's table is partial and in-frame only. Of 180,000 or so clones listed, 82% are singletons. This CDR3 spans 15 amino acids. Germline V gene lookup returns CDR1 MNHNY and CDR2 SVGAGI (reference sequence). With V trimmed by 5 bases and J by 4 bases, 8 bases remained unmatched. Whole-study findings and limits: In a later analysis, an Asian-associated ancestry cluster reportedly showed fewer N-insertions than the roughly 730-donor mean. According to reports, the classifier identified cytomegalovirus status with high specificity and sensitivity.

The V and J genes are TRBV6-6 and TRBJ1-1; 9 bases agree with TRBD1. Sample: PBMCs. The TCR originated in a boy aged 2 to 10 in good health and CMV-seronegative. CDR3 loop: CASSRTGAGSTEAFF. The CDR3 nucleotides read TGTGCCAGCAGTAGGACAGGGGCTGGGTCCACTGAAGCTTTCTTT.